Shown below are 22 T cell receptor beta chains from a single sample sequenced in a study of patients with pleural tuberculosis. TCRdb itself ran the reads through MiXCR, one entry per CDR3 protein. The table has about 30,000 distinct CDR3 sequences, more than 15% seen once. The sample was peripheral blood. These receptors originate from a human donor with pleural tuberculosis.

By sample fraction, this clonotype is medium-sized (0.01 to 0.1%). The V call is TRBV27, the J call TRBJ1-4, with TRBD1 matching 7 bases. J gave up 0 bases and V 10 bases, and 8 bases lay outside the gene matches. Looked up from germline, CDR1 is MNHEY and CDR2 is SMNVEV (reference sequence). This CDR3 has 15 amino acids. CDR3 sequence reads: CATRDRHATNEKLFF. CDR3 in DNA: TGTGCCACCAGGGACAGACACGCAACTAATGAAAAACTGTTTTTT.

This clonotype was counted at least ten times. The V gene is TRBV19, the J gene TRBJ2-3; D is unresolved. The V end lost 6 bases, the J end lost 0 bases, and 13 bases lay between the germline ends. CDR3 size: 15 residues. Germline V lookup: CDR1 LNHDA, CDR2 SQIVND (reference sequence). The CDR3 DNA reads TGTGCCAGTAGCCTCCCTGGATCAAGCACAGATACGCAGTATTTT. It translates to CASSLPGSSTDTQYF.

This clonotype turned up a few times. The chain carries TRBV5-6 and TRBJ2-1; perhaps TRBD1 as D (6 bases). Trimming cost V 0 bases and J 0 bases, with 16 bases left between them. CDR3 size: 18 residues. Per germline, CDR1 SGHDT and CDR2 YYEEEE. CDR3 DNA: TGTGCCAGCAGCTTGGAGCTCCCGGGACACAGCTCCTACAATGAGCAGTTCTTC. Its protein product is CASSLELPGHSSYNEQFF.

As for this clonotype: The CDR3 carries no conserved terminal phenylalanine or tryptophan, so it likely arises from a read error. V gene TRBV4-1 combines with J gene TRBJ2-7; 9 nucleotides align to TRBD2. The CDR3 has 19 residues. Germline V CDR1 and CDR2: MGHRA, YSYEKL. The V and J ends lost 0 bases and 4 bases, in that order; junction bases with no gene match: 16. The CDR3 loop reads CASSQDPPGPAGGGYEQYL. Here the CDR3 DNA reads TGCGCCAGCAGCCAAGATCCCCCCGGGCCAGCGGGAGGCGGGTACGAGCAGTACCTC.

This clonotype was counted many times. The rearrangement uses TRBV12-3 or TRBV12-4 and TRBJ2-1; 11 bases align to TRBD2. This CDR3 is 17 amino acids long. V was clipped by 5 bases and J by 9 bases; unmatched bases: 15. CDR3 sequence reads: CASSLSGLAEGYGEQFF. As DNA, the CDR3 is TGTGCCAGCAGTCTCTCGGGACTAGCGGAGGGGTACGGTGAGCAGTTCTTC.

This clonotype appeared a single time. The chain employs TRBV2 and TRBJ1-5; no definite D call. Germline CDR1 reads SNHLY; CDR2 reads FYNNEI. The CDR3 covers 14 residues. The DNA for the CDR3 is TGTGCTGGCAGCCCCGTCAGTAGCAATCAGCCCCAGCATTTT. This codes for CAGSPVSSNQPQHF.

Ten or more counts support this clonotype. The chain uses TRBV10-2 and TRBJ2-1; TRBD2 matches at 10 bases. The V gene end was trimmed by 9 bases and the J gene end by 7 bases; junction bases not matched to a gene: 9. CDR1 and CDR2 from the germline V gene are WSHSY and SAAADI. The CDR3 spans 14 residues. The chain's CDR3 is CASHPSGGGNEQFF. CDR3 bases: TGCGCCAGTCATCCTAGCGGGGGCGGGAATGAGCAGTTCTTC.

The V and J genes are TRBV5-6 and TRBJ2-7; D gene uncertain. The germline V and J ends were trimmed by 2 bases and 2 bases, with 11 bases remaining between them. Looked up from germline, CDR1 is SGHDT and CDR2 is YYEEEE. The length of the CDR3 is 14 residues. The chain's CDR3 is CASSFGRTTYEQYF. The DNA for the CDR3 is TGTGCCAGCAGCTTCGGACGTACTACCTACGAGCAGTACTTC.

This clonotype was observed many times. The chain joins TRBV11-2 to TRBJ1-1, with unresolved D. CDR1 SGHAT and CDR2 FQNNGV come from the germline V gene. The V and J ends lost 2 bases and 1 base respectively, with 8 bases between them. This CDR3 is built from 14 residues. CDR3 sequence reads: CASSLPSGNTEAFF. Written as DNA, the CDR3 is TGTGCCAGCAGCTTACCCAGCGGGAACACTGAAGCTTTCTTT. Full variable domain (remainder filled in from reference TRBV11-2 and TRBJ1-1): EAGVAQSPRYKIIEKRQSVAFWCNPISGHATLYWYQQILGQGPKLLIQFQNNGVVDDSQLPKDRFSAERLKGVDSTLKIQPAKLEDSAVYLCASSLPSGNTEAFFGQGTRLTVV.

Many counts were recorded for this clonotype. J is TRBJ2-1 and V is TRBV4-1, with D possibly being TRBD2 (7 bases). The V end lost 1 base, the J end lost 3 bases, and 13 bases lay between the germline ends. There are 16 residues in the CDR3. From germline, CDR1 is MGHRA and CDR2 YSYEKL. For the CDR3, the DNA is TGCGCCAGCAGCCAAGCTGGGGGGGCTAGCTACAATGAGCAGTTCTTC. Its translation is CASSQAGGASYNEQFF.

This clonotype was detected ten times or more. The CDR3 loop reads CASSQPSINTDTQYF. CDR3 coding DNA: TGTGCCAGCAGCCAACCGAGTATCAACACAGATACGCAGTATTTT. The J gene is TRBJ2-3, the V gene TRBV3-1; D call uncertain. V dropped 2 bases and J dropped 2 bases, with 11 bases sitting between them. Germline assignment: CDR1 LGHDT and CDR2 YNNKEL (reference sequence). This CDR3 contains 15 residues.

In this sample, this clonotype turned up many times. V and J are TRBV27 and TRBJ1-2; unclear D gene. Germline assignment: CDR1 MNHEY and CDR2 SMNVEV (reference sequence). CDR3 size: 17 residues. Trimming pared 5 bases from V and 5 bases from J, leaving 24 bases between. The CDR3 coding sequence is TGTGCCAGCAGTACTCTTACGGTTCTACAAGCGGGGTATGGCTACACCTTC. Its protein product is CASSTLTVLQAGYGYTF.

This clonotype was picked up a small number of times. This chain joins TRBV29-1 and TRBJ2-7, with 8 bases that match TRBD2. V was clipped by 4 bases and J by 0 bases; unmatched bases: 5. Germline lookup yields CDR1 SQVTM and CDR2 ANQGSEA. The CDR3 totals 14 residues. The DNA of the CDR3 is TGCAGCGTTGTTTTTAGCGGGGCCTCCTACGAGCAGTACTTC. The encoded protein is CSVVFSGASYEQYF.

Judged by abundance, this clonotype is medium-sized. As DNA, the CDR3 is TGTGCCAGCAGTTTAAGGGCTCCAGCGCGACCCCAGCATTTT. The encoded protein is CASSLRAPARPQHF. The chain is built from TRBV28 and TRBJ1-5; no firm D call. V lost 2 bases, J lost 10 bases, and 15 bases lay in between. Looked up from germline, CDR1 is MDHEN and CDR2 is SYDVKM. CDR3 length: 14 residues.

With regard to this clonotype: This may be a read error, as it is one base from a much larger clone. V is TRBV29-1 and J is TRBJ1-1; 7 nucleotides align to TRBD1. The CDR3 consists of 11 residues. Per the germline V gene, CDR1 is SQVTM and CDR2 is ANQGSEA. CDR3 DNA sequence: TGCAGTCAAGGGGGCCTGACTGAAACTTTCTTT. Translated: CSQGGLTETFF.

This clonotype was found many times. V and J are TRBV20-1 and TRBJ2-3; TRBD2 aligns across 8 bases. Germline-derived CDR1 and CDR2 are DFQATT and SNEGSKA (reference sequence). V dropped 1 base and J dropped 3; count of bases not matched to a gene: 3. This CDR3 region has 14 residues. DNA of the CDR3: TGCAGTGCTAGAGTGGGCGGGAGGACAGATACGCAGTATTTT. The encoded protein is CSARVGGRTDTQYF.

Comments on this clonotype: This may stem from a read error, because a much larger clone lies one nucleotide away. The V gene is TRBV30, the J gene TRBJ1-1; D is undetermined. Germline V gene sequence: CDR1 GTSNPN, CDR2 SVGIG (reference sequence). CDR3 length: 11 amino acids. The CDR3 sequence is CARSVTKQAFF. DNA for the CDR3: TGTGCCCGGAGTGTTACAAAACAAGCTTTCTTT.

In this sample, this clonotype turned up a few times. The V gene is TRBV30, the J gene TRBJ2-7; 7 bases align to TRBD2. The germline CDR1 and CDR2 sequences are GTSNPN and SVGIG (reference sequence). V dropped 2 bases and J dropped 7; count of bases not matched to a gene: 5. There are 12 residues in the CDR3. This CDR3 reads CAWSSGGGEQYF. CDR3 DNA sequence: TGTGCCTGGAGTTCGGGAGGAGGGGAGCAGTACTTC.

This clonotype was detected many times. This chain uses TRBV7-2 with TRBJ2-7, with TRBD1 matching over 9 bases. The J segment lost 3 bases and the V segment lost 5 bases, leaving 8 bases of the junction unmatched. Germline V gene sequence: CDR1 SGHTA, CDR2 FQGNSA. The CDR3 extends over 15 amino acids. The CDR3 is CASSLGTGNFYEQYF. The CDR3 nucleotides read TGTGCCAGCAGCCTCGGGACAGGGAACTTCTACGAGCAGTACTTC.

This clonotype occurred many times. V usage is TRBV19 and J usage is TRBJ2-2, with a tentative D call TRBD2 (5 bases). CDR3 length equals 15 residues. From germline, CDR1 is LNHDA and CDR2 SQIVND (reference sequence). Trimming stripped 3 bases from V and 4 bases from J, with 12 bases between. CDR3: CASSIWGEPTGELFF. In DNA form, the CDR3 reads TGTGCCAGTAGTATTTGGGGAGAACCCACCGGGGAGCTGTTTTTT. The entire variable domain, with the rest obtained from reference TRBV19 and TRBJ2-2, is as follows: DGGITQSPKYLFRKEGQNVTLSCEQNLNHDAMYWYRQDPGQGLRLIYYSQIVNDFQKGDIAEGYSVSREKKESFPLTVTSAQKNPTAFYLCASSIWGEPTGELFFGEGSRLTVL.

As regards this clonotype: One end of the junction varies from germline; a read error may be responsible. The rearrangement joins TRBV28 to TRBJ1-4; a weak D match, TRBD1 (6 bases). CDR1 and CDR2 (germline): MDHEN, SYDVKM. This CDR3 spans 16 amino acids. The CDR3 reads CSSSWGRGRTNEKLFF. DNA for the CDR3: TGTTCCAGCAGTTGGGGCAGGGGAAGAACTAATGAAAAACTGTTTTTT.

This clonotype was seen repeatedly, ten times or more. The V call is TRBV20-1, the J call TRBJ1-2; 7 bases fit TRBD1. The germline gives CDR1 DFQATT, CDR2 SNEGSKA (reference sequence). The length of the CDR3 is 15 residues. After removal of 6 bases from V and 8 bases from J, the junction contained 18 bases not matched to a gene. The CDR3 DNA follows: TGCAGTGCGAAACCTAGGGGGCGCAATTCGGAGGGCTACACCTTC. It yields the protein CSAKPRGRNSEGYTF.